This passage covers 18 T cell receptor beta chains from one sample sequenced in a study of blood T cells in healthy people across ages. Using a J-beta primer mix together with a sample-barcoded 5' primer, a second PCR was run for roughly 7 to 12 cycles. MiXCR was run by TCRdb on the 5' RACE reads, yielding one entry per CDR3 protein. This sample has about 1.8 million distinct CDR3 sequences, with roughly 52% found just once. Sequenced input: blood. The receptors here all came from a woman aged 40 to 49 in good health.

This clonotype was counted a single time. This sequence joins TRBV15 and TRBJ1-6; TRBD1 matches at 9 bases. The CDR3 is 14 amino acids. With 3 bases clipped from V and 14 bases from J, the junction kept 8 bases outside the gene matches. Germline assignment: CDR1 LNHNV and CDR2 YYDKDF (reference sequence). CDR3 in amino acids: CATSRGQGGIALHF. The CDR3 DNA reads as TGTGCCACCAGCAGGGGACAGGGTGGTATTGCCCTCCACTTT. Looking up the rest from reference TRBV15 and TRBJ1-6 gives the full variable domain: DAMVIQNPRYQVTQFGKPVTLSCSQTLNHNVMYWYQQKSSQAPKLLFHYYDKDFNNEADTPDNFQSRRPNTSFCFLDIRSPGLGDTAMYLCATSRGQGGIALHFGNGTRLTVT.

The rearrangement joins TRBV27 to TRBJ1-2; unclear D gene. V was trimmed by 3 bases and J by 4 bases, leaving 9 bases between them. The CDR3 sequence is 13 residues long. Germline V gene sequence: CDR1 MNHEY, CDR2 SMNVEV (reference sequence). The CDR3 loop reads CASSFGETYGYTF. Here the CDR3 DNA reads TGTGCCAGCAGTTTTGGGGAGACCTATGGCTACACCTTC.

The chain joins TRBV7-2 to TRBJ2-7, with D perhaps matching TRBD1 (6 bases). Trimming stripped 5 bases from V and 5 bases from J, with 13 bases between. Per the germline V gene, CDR1 is SGHTA and CDR2 is FQGNSA. The CDR3 sequence is 13 residues long. Here the CDR3 DNA reads TGTGCCAGCAGCCCAAACAGGGTGCACGAGCAGTACTTC. It yields the protein CASSPNRVHEQYF.

The gene calls are TRBV20-1 and TRBJ2-7; 9 bases map to TRBD1. Looked up from germline, CDR1 is DFQATT and CDR2 is SNEGSKA (reference sequence). CDR3 length: 13 amino acids. J lost 4 bases, V lost 6 bases, and 7 bases had no gene match. Written as DNA, the CDR3 is TGCAGTGCAAGGACAGGGGTTGTTTACGAGCAGTACTTC. It encodes CSARTGVVYEQYF.

The chain couples TRBV9 to TRBJ2-4; 8 nucleotides match TRBD1. The CDR3 covers 17 residues. After removal of 0 bases from V and 9 bases from J, the junction contained 14 bases not matched to a gene. Germline assignment: CDR1 SGDLS and CDR2 YYNGEE. CDR3 coding DNA: TGTGCCAGCAGCGTAGGGGGATCCGACAGGGGCTTGGGCATTCAGTACTTC. Translating gives CASSVGGSDRGLGIQYF.

The V call is TRBV5-1, the J call TRBJ2-1; D uncertain. Trimming shortened V by 3 bases and J by 2 bases, and 18 bases separated the two germline ends. The germline gives CDR1 SGHRS, CDR2 YFSETQ. CDR3 length: 17 amino acids. For the CDR3, the DNA is TGCGCCAGCAGCTCCGAATACACCGGGTCGCCCTACAATGAGCAGTTCTTC. It translates to CASSSEYTGSPYNEQFF.

The chain carries TRBV7-2 and TRBJ2-6; D not resolved. The germline V gene encodes CDR1 SGHTA and CDR2 FQGNSA. The CDR3 has 18 residues. The ends were cut back, 2 bases at V and 0 bases at J, with 14 bases in the middle. The CDR3 loop reads CASSLKVLSSSGANVLTF. In DNA, the CDR3 is TGTGCCAGCAGCTTAAAGGTCCTAAGCAGCTCTGGGGCCAACGTCCTGACTTTC. The full variable domain, in which reference TRBV7-2 and TRBJ2-6 provide the parts outside the CDR3, is GAGVSQSPSNKVTEKGKDVELRCDPISGHTALYWYRQSLGQGLEFLIYFQGNSAPDKSGLPSDRFSAERTGGSVSTLTIQRTQQEDSAVYLCASSLKVLSSSGANVLTFGAGSRLTVL.

This clonotype has more than one count but fewer than ten. The chain is built from TRBV7-2 and TRBJ1-5; possibly TRBD1 for D (6 bases). Germline assignment: CDR1 SGHTA and CDR2 FQGNSA. The V end was cut by 2 bases, the J end by 0 bases, with 11 bases between. CDR3 length: 16 amino acids. This CDR3 is CASSLSYRDSNQPQHF. The CDR3 DNA is TGTGCCAGCAGCTTATCATACAGGGATAGCAATCAGCCCCAGCATTTT.

The V call is TRBV4-3, the J call TRBJ1-2; no firm D call. This CDR3 spans 16 amino acids. The V and J ends lost 0 bases and 3 bases respectively, with 14 bases between them. In germline, CDR1 is LGHNA, CDR2 YSLEER. The DNA for the CDR3 is TGCGCCAGCAGCCAAGATACGGCTCGCCGCGACTATGGCTACACCTTC. Translation gives CASSQDTARRDYGYTF.

The J gene is TRBJ2-1, the V gene TRBV9; 8 bases align to TRBD2. Germline V gene data show CDR1 as SGDLS and CDR2 as YYNGEE. The CDR3 length is 17 residues. The junction had 9 bases not matched to a gene; V was cut back by 0 bases and J by 4 bases. DNA of the CDR3: TGTGCCAGCAGCGTAGGCCCTACTAGCGGAAATTACAATGAGCAGTTCTTC. Protein: CASSVGPTSGNYNEQFF.

The V gene is TRBV2, the J gene TRBJ2-5; D unclear. The germline V gene has CDR1 SNHLY and CDR2 FYNNEI. With 8 bases removed from V and 4 bases from J, the gap between germline ends came to 11 bases. CDR3 length equals 12 residues. CDR3 sequence (DNA): TGTGCCAGCGCGTCGGCTTCAGAGACCCAGTACTTC. Translation gives CASASASETQYF. Full variable domain (rest looked up from reference TRBV2 and TRBJ2-5): EPEVTQTPSHQVTQMGQEVILRCVPISNHLYFYWYRQILGQKVEFLVSFYNNEISEKSEIFDDQFSVERPDGSNFTLKIRSTKLEDSAMYFCASASASETQYFGPGTRLLVL.

The rearrangement joins TRBV20-1 to TRBJ2-3; 8 bases match TRBD2. The CDR3 is 16 amino acids. Germline V lookup: CDR1 DFQATT, CDR2 SNEGSKA (reference sequence). The trim removed 4 bases at V and 2 bases at J, leaving 11 bases unmatched. As DNA, the CDR3 is TGCAGTGCTAACCCCCAGCCTGGACTAGCCACAGATACGCAGTATTTT. Residues: CSANPQPGLATDTQYF.

The chain is built from TRBV5-1 and TRBJ2-7; D unresolved. Trimming left V 3 bases short and J 2 bases short, with 12 bases between. In germline, CDR1 is SGHRS, CDR2 YFSETQ. This CDR3 is 14 amino acids long. CDR3 bases: TGCGCCAGCAGCTCCCTCTCTTTCCCCTACGAGCAGTACTTC. Encoded protein: CASSSLSFPYEQYF.

The chain is built from TRBV5-1 and TRBJ2-5; D assignment may be TRBD1 or TRBD2 (6 bases each). Germline assignment: CDR1 SGHRS and CDR2 YFSETQ. The ends were cut back, 1 base at V and 3 bases at J, with 13 bases in the middle. The CDR3 has 15 amino acids. The CDR3, as DNA: TGCGCCAGCAGCTTGAATCGGGGGCTGGAAGAGACCCAGTACTTC. Translation: CASSLNRGLEETQYF.

The chain joins TRBV28 to TRBJ2-4; perhaps TRBD2 as D (6 bases). The tail of the sequence fits TRBJ2-7 better, so the J call may be wrong. The germline V gene has CDR1 MDHEN and CDR2 SYDVKM. CDR3 length: 15 amino acids. The CDR3 bases are TGTGCCAGCAGTTTATATGGAGGGGCGACATACGAGCAGTACTTC. It codes for CASSLYGGATYEQYF.

V gene TRBV7-8 combines with J gene TRBJ2-7; maybe TRBD2 (5 bases). CDR3 length: 13 residues. Trimming removed 4 bases from V and 5 bases from J, with 12 bases in between. Germline V CDR1 and CDR2: SGHVS, FQNEAQ. In DNA form, the CDR3 reads TGTGCCAGCAGCTATCTCGGGGTGGACGAGCAGTACTTC. Protein: CASSYLGVDEQYF.

This clonotype was counted a few times. V gene TRBV20-1 combines with J gene TRBJ2-3, with D hard to call. The CDR3 loop spans 12 amino acids. Trimming stripped 3 bases from V and 6 bases from J, with 10 bases between. The germline V gene encodes CDR1 DFQATT and CDR2 SNEGSKA (reference sequence). The CDR3 reads CSASPALDTQYF. CDR3 bases: TGCAGTGCTAGTCCCGCCCTCGATACGCAGTATTTT.

The chain combines TRBV12-3 or TRBV12-4 with TRBJ2-7; 12 bases agree with TRBD2. The CDR3 has 21 amino acids. Losses at the gene ends were 2 bases for V and 0 bases for J; bases not matched to a gene: 17. The CDR3 is CASSLRSRGTSGPTTSYEQYF. CDR3 nucleotides: TGTGCCAGCAGTTTAAGGTCTCGGGGGACTAGCGGGCCTACCACCTCCTACGAGCAGTACTTC.